This TCR beta chain was recorded in a study of blood T cell repertoires in COVID-19. Assay: immunoSEQ multiplex PCR; the TCRdb copy retains only in-frame clones and omits some. The table has a few hundred thousand clones, 65% to 85% seen once. V lost 2 bases and J lost 3; bases outside the gene matches: 3. This CDR3 contains 14 residues. CDR1 is MDHEN and CDR2 is SYDVKM in the germline V gene. Sequenced input: peripheral blood. This clonotype originated in a person aged 65-85 years with COVID-19, enrolled during active disease. V and J are TRBV28 and TRBJ2-5, with 7 bases lining up with TRBD2. CDR3 region: CASSLLAGEETQYF. The CDR3 nucleotides read TGTGCCAGCAGTTTACTCGCGGGGGAAGAGACCCAGTACTTC.